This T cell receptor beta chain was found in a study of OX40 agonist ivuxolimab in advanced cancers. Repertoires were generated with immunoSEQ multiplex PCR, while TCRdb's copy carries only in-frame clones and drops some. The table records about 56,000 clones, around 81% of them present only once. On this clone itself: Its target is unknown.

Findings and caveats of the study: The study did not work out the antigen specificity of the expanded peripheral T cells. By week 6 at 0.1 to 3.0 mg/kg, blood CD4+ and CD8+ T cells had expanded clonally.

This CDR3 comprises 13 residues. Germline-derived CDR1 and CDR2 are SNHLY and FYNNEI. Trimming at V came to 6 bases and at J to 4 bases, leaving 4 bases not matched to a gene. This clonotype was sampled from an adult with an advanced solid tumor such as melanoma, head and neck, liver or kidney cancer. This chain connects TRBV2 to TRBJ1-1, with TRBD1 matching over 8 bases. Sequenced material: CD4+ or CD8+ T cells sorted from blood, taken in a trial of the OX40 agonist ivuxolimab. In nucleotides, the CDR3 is TGTGCCAGCAGGGACAGGGCTACCACTGAAGCTTTCTTT. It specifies CASRDRATTEAFF.